This entry describes one T cell receptor (beta chain). No antigen is known for it. Per-base quality was not reported, and no clone a single base away is much larger than it. CDR1 and CDR2 are drawn from the germline V gene (reference sequence): SEHNR, FQNEAQ. The junction carries 14 bases between V and J, which are trimmed by 3 bases and 0 bases respectively. Inclusive of the bounding cysteine and phenylalanine, the CDR3 is 17 residues long. Only the CDR3 DNA is retained, 51 bases long and in frame from the first base. The source of the sample is a study of blood T cell repertoires in COVID-19 (dated by TCRdb to 2018 to 2021). Some background on the complete study: Collaborator samples came from the United States, Italy and Spain and covered acute and convalescent phases of COVID-19. The repertoires were released in a freely available public database intended as a resource for research on the immune response to SARS-CoV-2. The dataset comprised deeply sampled blood TCRbeta repertoires from subjects exposed to, actively infected with, or recovered from COVID-19. Where available, HLA class I and class II types were obtained from metadata supplied by the sample provider rather than from assay-based typing. The material from the prospective study consisted of cDNA or gDNA derived from T cells, B-cell-depleted T cells, or PBMCs. Sample metadata almost always included a de-identified subject ID, COVID-19 status, age in years and sex. The samples were drawn from two sources: the first 160 participants of the ongoing ImmuneRACE study, and 950 to 1,500 subjects contributed by 6 global collaborators. Study-wide findings and limitations: The amount of clinical and demographic metadata varied by source and participant and was provided uncurated.

Collaborating institutions collected whole blood in K2EDTA tubes following their own protocols. For TCRbeta analysis, collaborators shipped samples in one of three forms: frozen whole blood, isolated PBMCs, or DNA extracted from either of those sample types. TCRbeta CDR3 regions were amplified from genomic DNA by means of the immunoSEQ Assay, a bias-controlled multiplex PCR. Processing in the source paper ran as follows. Nucleated cell counts per sample were estimated from amplification of reference gene primers within the assay. Sequence reads were collapsed and filtered to measure the absolute abundance of every unique TCRbeta CDR3 rearrangement. For each sample, productive Simpson clonality was calculated as the square root of Simpson's diversity index over productive rearrangements. Not all clones reach the TCRdb copy of this immuneACCESS table, which keeps in-frame sequences only. Checked studies attribute under half of the gap to unresolved V genes and leave the rest unexplained. For V, J and clone size, that table is used; D and trimming come from the DNA. The table for this sample lists around 160,000 clones; about 86% of them were counted only once. The top ten hold 0.99% of the sample.

The chain uses TRBV7-9 and TRBJ1-4; the D gene is possibly TRBD1, with 5 bases matching. Sequenced: peripheral blood. The TCR originated in a man younger than 30 with acute or convalescent COVID-19. This receptor has the CDR3 CASSLGQGLATNEKLFF. The nucleotides read TGTGCCAGCAGCTTGGGGCAGGGCCTTGCAACTAATGAAAAACTGTTTTTT.